This entry is about one T cell receptor beta chain. The data derive from a study of shared T cell receptors in the human thymus. This CDR3 is built from 13 residues. CDR1 is LNHDA and CDR2 is SQIVND in the germline V gene (reference sequence). V lost 2 bases and J 5 bases, leaving 9 bases between the germline ends. Produced via immunoSEQ multiplex PCR; TCRdb's table is partial and in-frame only. The sample includes over 650,000 clones, around 87% of them seen just once. This same sample was also part of a study on human thymus T cells. That source adds: Thymic resections from corrective heart surgery supplied the tissue. Usage of V and J genes appeared biased in thymic and blood repertoires. Related studies found that unrelated individuals share highly overlapping thymic repertoires.

V is TRBV19 and J is TRBJ2-5; D is uncertain. This clonotype was obtained from a boy under two years old with a congenital heart defect. The specimen was thymocytes. CDR3 sequence reads: CASSILLMETQYF. CDR3 bases: TGTGCCAGTAGTATACTACTTATGGAGACCCAGTACTTC.